These 27 T cell receptor beta chains share one sample of origin, sequenced in a study of cytomegalovirus exposure and HLA in healthy donors. Researchers ran the PCR with 60 Vbeta and 13 Jbeta primers. Profiling relied on immunoSEQ multiplex PCR, and the TCRdb table lists in-frame clones only, not all of them. The repertoire consists of about 130,000 clones, with 79% occurring once and the leading ten covering 6.5%. Material for sequencing was PBMCs. The receptor set was obtained from a man in his forties or fifties in good health and CMV-seropositive.

The genes are TRBV5-1 and TRBJ2-7, with TRBD2 identical over 9 bases. This CDR3 region has 18 residues. Germline CDR1 reads SGHRS; CDR2 reads YFSETQ. V was pared by 0 bases and J by 4 bases, with 14 bases of the junction left unmatched. The CDR3, as DNA: TGCGCCAGCAGCTTGGGGGCTAAGGCGGGAGGGCGAGGGTACGAGCAGTACTTC. It is translated as CASSLGAKAGGRGYEQYF.

The CDR3 loop reads CASEGVRETQYF. DNA of the CDR3: TGTGCCAGCGAGGGGGTGCGGGAGACCCAGTACTTC. J is TRBJ2-5 and V is TRBV7-9, with D perhaps TRBD1 (6 bases). The germline gives CDR1 SEHNR, CDR2 FQNEAQ (reference sequence). The CDR3 sequence is 12 residues long. V lost 8 bases and J 5 bases, leaving 12 bases between the germline ends.

In regard to this clone: Other DNA variants within this sample encode the same CDR3. This chain connects TRBV6-4 to TRBJ1-1; a possible D gene is TRBD1 (6 bases). Germline CDR1 and CDR2: MRHNA and SNTAGT. Trimming shortened V by 3 bases and J by 2 bases, and 7 bases separated the two germline ends. The CDR3 length is 13 residues. CDR3 DNA sequence: TGTGCCAGCAGTGAACAGGGAAACACTGAAGCTTTCTTT. Its protein is CASSEQGNTEAFF.

This chain links TRBV6-5 with TRBJ1-6; 8 bases are a match to TRBD1. The CDR3 extends over 14 amino acids. Germline V gives CDR1 MNHEY, CDR2 SVGAGI. Trimming took 5 bases from V and 7 from J; bases not matched to a gene: 4. The CDR3 protein is CASSPDRGNSPLHF. CDR3 DNA sequence: TGTGCCAGCAGTCCAGACAGGGGAAATTCACCCCTCCACTTT.

The chain couples TRBV10-3 to TRBJ2-3, with no clear D. Germline V CDR1 and CDR2: ENHRY, SYGVKD. The V end was cut by 3 bases, the J end by 5 bases, with 9 bases between. The CDR3 runs to 13 residues. The CDR3 DNA reads TGTGCCATCAGTGATATCGCGAGAGATACGCAGTATTTT. It specifies CAISDIARDTQYF.

The chain recombines TRBV30 with TRBJ1-5; the match to TRBD1 covers 7 bases. The J segment lost 0 bases and the V segment lost 5 bases, leaving 4 bases of the junction unmatched. Germline CDR1 is GTSNPN and CDR2 is SVGIG (reference sequence). The CDR3 runs to 14 residues. The CDR3 bases are TGTGCCTGGGGGACAGTTAATAGCAATCAGCCCCAGCATTTT. Translating it yields CAWGTVNSNQPQHF. Based on the CDR3 plus reference TRBV30 and TRBJ1-5, the full variable domain is SQTIHQWPATLVQPVGSPLSLECTVEGTSNPNLYWYRQAAGRGLQLLFYSVGIGQISSEVPQNLSASRPQDRQFILSSKKLLLSDSGFYLCAWGTVNSNQPQHFGDGTRLSIL.

J is TRBJ2-7 and V is TRBV19, with TRBD2 matching 8 bases. The CDR3 consists of 16 residues. V dropped 6 bases and J dropped 7; count of bases not matched to a gene: 17. Germline assignment: CDR1 LNHDA and CDR2 SQIVND (reference sequence). CDR3 region: CASSAPARTSLWEQYF. CDR3 nucleotides: TGTGCCAGTAGCGCCCCAGCGCGGACTAGCCTCTGGGAGCAGTACTTC.

This rearrangement joins TRBV18 to TRBJ2-5, with a weak D call TRBD1 (5 bases). The germline CDR1 and CDR2 sequences are KGHSH and LQKENI. V lost 3 bases to trimming and J lost 3 bases, with 11 bases between them. The length of the CDR3 is 14 residues. As DNA, the CDR3 is TGTGCCAGCTCACCGCAGGGTACAGAAGAGACCCAGTACTTC. This translates into CASSPQGTEETQYF.

This sequence joins TRBV19 and TRBJ1-1, with no clear D. CDR3 size: 17 residues. Germline lookup yields CDR1 LNHDA and CDR2 SQIVND (reference sequence). Trimming took off 3 bases at V and 4 bases at J, with 21 bases between the two ends. CDR3 sequence: CASSMVRGSSFGTEAFF. The DNA of the CDR3 is TGTGCCAGTAGTATGGTTCGAGGGTCTAGCTTCGGCACTGAAGCTTTCTTT.

The CDR3 coding sequence is TGTGCCAGCAGTTTTAGCGGGGAATCCTACGAGCAGTACTTC. This gives the protein CASSFSGESYEQYF. The V gene is TRBV5-4, the J gene TRBJ2-7, with 8 bases aligning to TRBD2. Germline V gene sequence: CDR1 SGHNT, CDR2 YYREEE (reference sequence). This CDR3 region has 14 residues. J was trimmed by 1 base and V by 5 bases; bases with no gene match: 5.

The chain carries TRBV27 and TRBJ2-7; 9 nucleotides match TRBD1. Per the germline V gene, CDR1 is MNHEY and CDR2 is SMNVEV (reference sequence). The CDR3 is 15 residues long. The V and J ends lost 5 bases and 4 bases, in that order; junction bases with no gene match: 9. CDR3 in DNA: TGTGCCAGCAGTACTCCCGGGACAGGGTGGTACGAGCAGTACTTC. It encodes CASSTPGTGWYEQYF.

V is TRBV15 and J is TRBJ1-2; D is possibly TRBD1 (6 bases). The CDR3 is 13 amino acids. Germline CDR1 is LNHNV and CDR2 is YYDKDF (reference sequence). With 0 bases removed from V and 5 bases from J, the gap between germline ends came to 7 bases. The CDR3 is CATSRETGYGYTF. The CDR3 DNA is TGTGCCACCAGCAGAGAGACAGGATATGGCTACACCTTC.

The rearrangement joins TRBV7-3 to TRBJ1-1; possibly TRBD1 for D (5 bases). CDR3 length: 17 residues. V was clipped by 2 bases and J by 1 base, with 17 bases between them. CDR1 and CDR2 (germline): SGHTA, FQGTGA. The CDR3 DNA sequence: TGTGCCAGCAGCTTATCCGGGGGGATTCGATCGAACACTGAAGCTTTCTTT. Amino acid sequence: CASSLSGGIRSNTEAFF.

The gene calls are TRBV7-9 and TRBJ2-2; 12 nucleotides align to TRBD2. V lost 3 bases and J lost 6; bases outside the gene matches: 5. The length of the CDR3 is 16 residues. Germline-derived CDR1 and CDR2 are SEHNR and FQNEAQ (reference sequence). The DNA of the CDR3 is TGTGCCAGCAGCTTTCTAGCGGGAGGGCCTGCCGGGGAGCTGTTTTTT. Its protein product is CASSFLAGGPAGELFF.

This rearrangement joins TRBV28 to TRBJ1-6, with D possibly matching TRBD1 (5 bases). Germline lookup yields CDR1 MDHEN and CDR2 SYDVKM. Trimming took off 6 bases at V and 6 bases at J, with 12 bases between the two ends. The CDR3 has 14 residues. CDR3 bases: TGTGCCAGCAGCAAGGGAGGGGTTAATTCACCCCTCCACTTT. It specifies CASSKGGVNSPLHF.

A few counts support this clone. The genes are TRBV6-5 and TRBJ1-3; tentative D call: TRBD1 (6 bases). In germline, CDR1 is MNHEY, CDR2 SVGAGI. V gave up 6 bases and J gave up 1 base, with 7 bases separating them. The CDR3 is 13 residues long. CDR3 in DNA: TGTGCCAGCAGGACAGGTTCTGGAAACACCATATATTTT. Its protein product is CASRTGSGNTIYF.

This rearrangement joins TRBV15 to TRBJ2-1; 14 nucleotides line up with TRBD2. The J segment lost 9 bases and the V segment lost 1 base, leaving 8 bases of the junction unmatched. CDR1 and CDR2 from the germline V gene are LNHNV and YYDKDF (reference sequence). The CDR3 consists of 17 residues. This chain's CDR3 is CATSRARGTSGSFEQFF. CDR3 DNA: TGTGCCACCAGCAGAGCACGAGGGACTAGCGGGAGTTTTGAGCAGTTCTTC.

This clone was detected a few times. The chain joins TRBV6-1 to TRBJ1-1; TRBD1 matches 7 bases. CDR3 length equals 13 residues. Germline CDR1 and CDR2: MNHNS and SASEGT. Losses at the gene ends were 4 bases for V and 4 bases for J; bases not matched to a gene: 3. The CDR3 DNA is TGTGCCAGCAGTGCGGACAGGCCCACTGAAGCTTTCTTT. Translating it yields CASSADRPTEAFF.

The gene calls are TRBV10-2 and TRBJ2-2; 8 bases line up with TRBD1. J lost 5 bases, V lost 6 bases, and 11 bases had no gene match. Germline CDR1 is WSHSY and CDR2 is SAAADI. CDR3 length equals 16 residues. The CDR3 protein is CASRESGGEFTGELFF. Here the CDR3 DNA reads TGCGCCAGCAGAGAATCAGGGGGCGAGTTTACCGGGGAGCTGTTTTTT.

The chain carries TRBV18 and TRBJ1-4; D is possibly TRBD1 (5 bases). V was pared by 1 base and J by 8 bases, with 5 bases between. The CDR3 totals 12 residues. In germline, CDR1 is KGHSH, CDR2 LQKENI. For the CDR3, the DNA is TGTGCCAGCTCACCACAGGGGGAAAAACTGTTTTTT. Protein: CASSPQGEKLFF.

The chain joins TRBV29-1 to TRBJ2-5; D gene ambiguous. This CDR3 comprises 14 residues. CDR1 is SQVTM and CDR2 is ANQGSEA in the germline V gene. The germline V and J ends were trimmed by 4 bases and 1 base, with 13 bases remaining between them. The chain's CDR3 is CSVVDNSLQETQYF. Here the CDR3 DNA reads TGCAGCGTTGTGGATAACAGCCTCCAAGAGACCCAGTACTTC.

V gene TRBV30 combines with J gene TRBJ1-1, with 7 positions matching TRBD1. The germline V gene encodes CDR1 GTSNPN and CDR2 SVGIG (reference sequence). V shed 2 bases, J shed 12 bases, and the junction held 9 bases outside the gene matches. The CDR3 has 12 residues. DNA of the CDR3: TGTGCCTGGAGTACCAGGGGGAAAAAGACTTTCTTT. Translating it yields CAWSTRGKKTFF.

The chain joins TRBV18 to TRBJ1-2; D ambiguous. Germline loops: CDR1 KGHSH, CDR2 LQKENI. This CDR3 is built from 13 residues. V dropped 4 bases and J dropped 2 bases, with 8 bases sitting between them. CDR3 residues: CASSLDKNYGYTF. The DNA for the CDR3 is TGTGCCAGCTCACTAGACAAAAACTATGGCTACACCTTC.

The chain links TRBV6-6 to TRBJ2-7; 10 bases align to TRBD1. Germline V lookup: CDR1 MNHNY, CDR2 SVGAGI (reference sequence). The CDR3 contains 16 residues. After removal of 2 bases from V and 3 bases from J, the junction contained 7 bases not matched to a gene. This CDR3 is CASSYPGQGPNYEQYF. The CDR3 DNA follows: TGTGCCAGCAGTTACCCGGGACAGGGGCCTAACTACGAGCAGTACTTC.

The rearrangement uses TRBV5-5 and TRBJ2-7; TRBD2 matches at 7 bases. The CDR3 is 16 amino acids. After removal of 1 base from V and 4 bases from J, the junction contained 11 bases not matched to a gene. Looked up from germline, CDR1 is SGHKS and CDR2 is YYEKEE (reference sequence). In DNA form, the CDR3 reads TGTGCCAGCAGCTTGCATTCTAGCGGAGGGGAGTACGAGCAGTACTTC. Translated: CASSLHSSGGEYEQYF. Full variable domain (rest looked up from reference TRBV5-5 and TRBJ2-7): DAGVTQSPTHLIKTRGQQVTLRCSPISGHKSVSWYQQVLGQGPQFIFQYYEKEERGRGNFPDRFSARQFPNYSSELNVNALLLGDSALYLCASSLHSSGGEYEQYFGPGTRLTVT.

This rearrangement joins TRBV7-8 to TRBJ2-5, with 7 bases aligning to TRBD2. The DNA end is more similar to TRBJ2-7, so the J call may be wrong. CDR3 length equals 14 residues. CDR1 and CDR2 from the germline V gene are SGHVS and FQNEAQ. In nucleotides, the CDR3 is TGTGCCAGCAGCCCAGCGGGGTTTTCCTACGAGCAGTACTTC. Protein: CASSPAGFSYEQYF.

This sequence joins TRBV28 and TRBJ1-6; D is possibly TRBD1 (5 bases). Germline lookup yields CDR1 MDHEN and CDR2 SYDVKM. The V gene lost 6 bases and the J gene lost 5 bases, with 14 bases spanning the gap. CDR3 size: 15 residues. CDR3 region: CASSPGRSHNSPLHF. The DNA for the CDR3 is TGTGCCAGCAGCCCAGGGAGGTCCCATAATTCACCCCTCCACTTT.